Shown below are 25 T cell receptor beta chains from a single sample sequenced in a study of radiotherapy plus CTLA-4 blockade in lung cancer. Produced via immunoSEQ multiplex PCR; TCRdb's table is partial and in-frame only. The repertoire holds about 90,000 clones, with around 72% as singletons. The input for sequencing was peripheral blood, taken from a patient treated with radiotherapy plus ipilimumab. The receptors shown here come from a human donor with non-small cell lung cancer that progressed on radiotherapy plus ipilimumab.

This clone was seen just once. The chain employs TRBV10-3 and TRBJ2-3; D call uncertain. This CDR3 region has 11 residues. Germline assignment: CDR1 ENHRY and CDR2 SYGVKD. V shed 6 bases and J shed 6 bases, with 7 bases lying between them. The CDR3 nucleotides read TGTGCCATCAGCGCCTCTGATACGCAGTATTTT. It translates to CAISASDTQYF.

This clone was detected a few times. This chain uses TRBV7-2 with TRBJ2-7; 8 bases line up with TRBD1. This CDR3 has 16 amino acids. CDR1 SGHTA and CDR2 FQGNSA come from the germline V gene. With V trimmed by 5 bases and J by 0 bases, 9 bases remained unmatched. CDR3 sequence reads: CASSPWTGPSSYEQYF. CDR3 coding DNA: TGTGCCAGCAGCCCCTGGACAGGGCCGAGCTCCTACGAGCAGTACTTC.

This clone was counted a few times. The sample contains more than one DNA sequence encoding this CDR3. CDR3 nucleotide sequence: TGTGCCAGCAGTGGACAGGGTAATGAGCAGTTCTTC. Translation gives CASSGQGNEQFF. The genes are TRBV6-5 and TRBJ2-1; 8 bases are shared with TRBD1. Germline CDR1 and CDR2: MNHEY and SVGAGI. CDR3 length: 12 amino acids. V trimming: 5 bases; J trimming: 7 bases; junction bases outside the gene matches: 1.

The V and J genes are TRBV11-2 and TRBJ2-1, with 7 bases that match TRBD2. The CDR3 sequence is 17 residues long. The V segment lost 5 bases and the J segment 4 bases; nucleotides outside the gene matches: 14. Germline V gene data show CDR1 as SGHAT and CDR2 as FQNNGV. The CDR3 region is CASSPRWRGGAYNEQFF. CDR3 sequence (DNA): TGTGCCAGCAGCCCCCGGTGGAGGGGAGGGGCTTACAATGAGCAGTTCTTC.

The chain links TRBV7-3 to TRBJ2-3; D gene unclear. V was pared by 3 bases and J by 0 bases, with 10 bases between. Germline V gene lookup returns CDR1 SGHTA and CDR2 FQGTGA. This CDR3 comprises 15 residues. CDR3 bases: TGTGCCAGCAGCTTGGTTGGGCCTAGCACAGATACGCAGTATTTT. This codes for CASSLVGPSTDTQYF. Together with reference TRBV7-3 and TRBJ2-3, the CDR3 gives the full variable domain: GAGVSQTPSNKVTEKGKYVELRCDPISGHTALYWYRQSLGQGPEFLIYFQGTGAADDSGLPNDRFFAVRPEGSVSTLKIQRTERGDSAVYLCASSLVGPSTDTQYFGPGTRLTVL.

The rearrangement links TRBV6-1 to TRBJ1-2; a possible D gene is TRBD1 (6 bases). V was cut by 6 bases and J by 0 bases, with 14 bases left in between. Germline CDR1 reads MNHNS; CDR2 reads SASEGT. The CDR3 length is 15 residues. In DNA form, the CDR3 reads TGTGCCAGCAGAGACAGGACTTTGACTAACTATGGCTACACCTTC. It translates to CASRDRTLTNYGYTF.

The V call is TRBV28, the J call TRBJ2-7; the match to TRBD1 covers 8 bases. CDR1 and CDR2 (germline): MDHEN, SYDVKM. The CDR3 contains 16 residues. Trimming removed 5 bases from V and 3 bases from J; junction bases left unmatched: 12. CDR3 DNA: TGTGCCAGCAGTCTAGACTTGGGACAGGATTACTACGAGCAGTACTTC. Protein: CASSLDLGQDYYEQYF.

This clone was observed once. The V gene is TRBV6-5, the J gene TRBJ2-6; no clear D. The germline CDR1 and CDR2 sequences are MNHEY and SVGAGI. CDR3 length: 13 residues. V was shortened by 7 bases and J by 1 base, with 5 bases between the two germline ends. The CDR3 coding sequence is TGTGCCAGCACGAAGTCTGGGGCCAACGTCCTGACTTTC. This gives the protein CASTKSGANVLTF.

In this sample, this clone turned up a few times. This rearrangement joins TRBV21-1 to TRBJ2-7. TRBV21-1 has pseudogene status. This CDR3 is built from 15 residues. The CDR3 reads CASSKRGSGYPEQYF. The DNA for the CDR3 is TGTGCCAGCAGCAAAAGGGGGAGCGGGTACCCCGAGCAGTACTTC.

This clone has more than one count but fewer than ten. The genes are TRBV5-1 and TRBJ2-2; 8 bases align to TRBD1. The J segment lost 5 bases and the V segment lost 4 bases, leaving 16 bases of the junction unmatched. The CDR3 length is 18 residues. Germline CDR1 and CDR2: SGHRS and YFSETQ. CDR3 sequence reads: CASSPRGTGQGATGELFF. The CDR3, as DNA: TGCGCCAGCAGCCCTAGGGGCACGGGGCAGGGGGCGACCGGGGAGCTGTTTTTT.

V is TRBV7-9 and J is TRBJ1-2; 9 bases fit TRBD1. Germline assignment: CDR1 SEHNR and CDR2 FQNEAQ (reference sequence). The V segment lost 4 bases and the J segment 4 bases; nucleotides outside the gene matches: 7. The CDR3 runs to 15 residues. CDR3 coding DNA: TGTGCCAGCAGCTCGGGACAGGGCAGTACCTATGGCTACACCTTC. This translates into CASSSGQGSTYGYTF.

The J gene is TRBJ2-2, the V gene TRBV5-6; D may be TRBD2 (5 bases). The CDR3 loop spans 15 amino acids. Deletions cut 0 bases from V and 1 base from J, with 7 bases between. Germline lookup yields CDR1 SGHDT and CDR2 YYEEEE. DNA for the CDR3: TGTGCCAGCAGCTTGGCCGGGGTGAACACCGGGGAGCTGTTTTTT. Translated, it gives CASSLAGVNTGELFF.

This clone occurred a few times. The CDR3 nucleotides are TGTGCCAGCAGGAAGGAACTGAACACCGGGGAGCTGTTTTTT. This gives the protein CASRKELNTGELFF. The rearrangement joins TRBV6-1 to TRBJ2-2; D uncertain. The CDR3 covers 14 residues. Trimming removed 6 bases from V and 1 base from J, with 9 bases in between. The germline CDR1 and CDR2 sequences are MNHNS and SASEGT.

This chain connects TRBV5-6 to TRBJ2-1; 8 positions agree with TRBD2. V was clipped by 4 bases and J by 0 bases; unmatched bases: 6. This CDR3 is built from 16 residues. Germline CDR1 SGHDT, CDR2 YYEEEE. This CDR3 reads CASSLKREISYNEQFF. The CDR3 nucleotides are TGTGCCAGCAGCCTCAAGCGGGAGATCTCCTACAATGAGCAGTTCTTC.

This chain links TRBV28 with TRBJ1-1; 7 bases are shared with TRBD1. V shed 5 bases and J 3 bases; nucleotides not matched to a gene: 9. The CDR3 is 15 amino acids. Germline-derived CDR1 and CDR2 are MDHEN and SYDVKM. The chain's CDR3 is CASSRGRGMDTEAFF. In DNA form, the CDR3 reads TGTGCCAGCAGTAGGGGGCGGGGAATGGACACTGAAGCTTTCTTT.

This clone was recorded a few times. The chain employs TRBV21-1 and TRBJ2-7; whether TRBD1, the table's D call, matches the DNA was not checked. TRBV21-1 is a pseudogene locus. The CDR3 loop spans 17 amino acids. CDR3 DNA sequence: TGTGCCAGCAGCAAAGCGCGCAGGGGACAGGGAGTATACGAGCAGTACTTC. Its protein is CASSKARRGQGVYEQYF.

The genes are TRBV28 and TRBJ1-6; TRBD1 aligns across 7 bases. The J segment lost 3 bases and the V segment lost 9 bases, leaving 2 bases of the junction unmatched. In germline, CDR1 is MDHEN, CDR2 SYDVKM. The CDR3 is 13 amino acids. The chain's CDR3 is CASGTVYNSPLHF. The CDR3 DNA sequence: TGTGCCAGTGGGACAGTCTATAATTCACCCCTCCACTTT.

This chain links TRBV28 with TRBJ2-7; a possible D gene is TRBD2 (5 bases). This CDR3 region has 13 residues. Trimming cost V 3 bases and J 7 bases, with 13 bases left between them. The germline gives CDR1 MDHEN, CDR2 SYDVKM. CDR3 residues: CASSFSAGKEQYF. CDR3 bases: TGTGCCAGCAGTTTTAGTGCCGGGAAGGAGCAGTACTTC.

The V call is TRBV4-1, the J call TRBJ2-5; TRBD1 matches at 9 bases. The CDR3 covers 15 residues. Germline-derived CDR1 and CDR2 are MGHRA and YSYEKL. Germline trimming cut 1 base from V and 5 bases from J; bases unmatched to any gene: 5. CDR3 sequence reads: CASSQGTGARETQYF. The CDR3 coding sequence is TGCGCCAGCAGCCAAGGGACAGGGGCGAGGGAGACCCAGTACTTC.

This chain uses TRBV28 with TRBJ2-7; 7 bases are a match to TRBD1. CDR3 length: 16 residues. V lost 4 bases, J lost 3 bases, and 12 bases stayed unmatched. The germline V gene encodes CDR1 MDHEN and CDR2 SYDVKM. The CDR3 DNA is TGTGCCAGCAGTTCCAGACAGGGCAAAAAGTACTACGAGCAGTACTTC. This translates into CASSSRQGKKYYEQYF.

The chain carries TRBV9 and TRBJ2-3, with D possibly called TRBD1 or TRBD2 (6 bases each). CDR1 and CDR2 (germline): SGDLS, YYNGEE. This CDR3 has 16 residues. Deletions cut 1 base from V and 2 bases from J, with 14 bases between. CDR3 in DNA: TGTGCCAGCAGCGTAAGGGGGGACCCAAACACAGATACGCAGTATTTT. Its protein product is CASSVRGDPNTDTQYF. The full variable domain, in which reference TRBV9 and TRBJ2-3 provide the parts outside the CDR3, is DSGVTQTPKHLITATGQRVTLRCSPRSGDLSVYWYQQSLDQGLQFLIQYYNGEERAKGNILERFSAQQFPDLHSELNLSSLELGDSALYFCASSVRGDPNTDTQYFGPGTRLTVL.

V gene TRBV10-3 combines with J gene TRBJ2-7, with D tentatively TRBD1 or TRBD2 (6 bases each). This CDR3 spans 13 amino acids. V lost 8 bases and J 2 bases, leaving 13 bases between the germline ends. Germline CDR1 ENHRY, CDR2 SYGVKD. The CDR3 bases are TGTGCCATCGGGGGGCGTAATCCCTACGAGCAGTACTTC. Translating it yields CAIGGRNPYEQYF.

This clone has a single count. The chain recombines TRBV10-3 with TRBJ2-2; maybe TRBD1 (5 bases). Trimming stripped 8 bases from V and 6 bases from J, with 10 bases between. The CDR3 sequence is 12 residues long. CDR1 and CDR2 from the germline V gene are ENHRY and SYGVKD. This CDR3 reads CAIWTSSGELFF. The CDR3, as DNA: TGTGCCATCTGGACATCCTCCGGGGAGCTGTTTTTT.

The V and J genes are TRBV5-6 and TRBJ2-1; D perhaps matches TRBD2 (5 bases). The germline V gene encodes CDR1 SGHDT and CDR2 YYEEEE. V lost 7 bases to trimming and J lost 5 bases, with 13 bases between them. The CDR3 length is 13 residues. DNA of the CDR3: TGTGCCAGCCGTCCCGGGATTAACAATGAGCAGTTCTTC. Protein product: CASRPGINNEQFF.

J is TRBJ2-5 and V is TRBV2; D tentatively reads TRBD1 or TRBD2 (7 bases each). The CDR3 totals 14 residues. V shed 10 bases and J shed 0 bases, with 15 bases lying between them. Per germline, CDR1 SNHLY and CDR2 FYNNEI. CDR3 nucleotide sequence: TGTGCCACATCAGGGGGAGGGAACCAAGAGACCCAGTACTTC. Its translation: CATSGGGNQETQYF.